Shown below are 25 T cell receptor beta chains from a single sample sequenced in a study of blood T cell repertoires in COVID-19. The assay was immunoSEQ multiplex PCR, and TCRdb's table has in-frame clones only and misses some. This table has around 160,000 clones, over 70% appearing once. The sequenced sample was PBMCs or T cells enriched from blood (not recorded which). The receptors shown here come from a woman in her sixties or seventies who had recovered from COVID-19.

This clone came up a few times. The chain recombines TRBV7-3 with TRBJ2-3; 7 nucleotides match TRBD2. The CDR3 runs 15 residues. With 5 bases clipped from V and 6 bases from J, the junction kept 11 bases outside the gene matches. In germline, CDR1 is SGHTA, CDR2 FQGTGA. The CDR3 DNA reads as TGTGCCAGCAGCCAAGCGGGACCGCCGGAGGATACGCAGTATTTT. It translates to CASSQAGPPEDTQYF. The variable domain in full, with the rest retrieved from reference TRBV7-3 and TRBJ2-3, is GAGVSQTPSNKVTEKGKYVELRCDPISGHTALYWYRQSLGQGPEFLIYFQGTGAADDSGLPNDRFFAVRPEGSVSTLKIQRTERGDSAVYLCASSQAGPPEDTQYFGPGTRLTVL.

The rearrangement joins TRBV18 to TRBJ2-5; D gene unclear. The CDR3 consists of 12 residues. From germline, CDR1 is KGHSH and CDR2 LQKENI. Deletions cut 5 bases from V and 0 bases from J, with 4 bases between. The CDR3, as DNA: TGTGCCAGCTCAATCTACCAAGAGACCCAGTACTTC. It yields the protein CASSIYQETQYF.

This clone has more than one count but fewer than ten. The chain uses TRBV5-6 and TRBJ2-1, with D hard to call. The V end was cut by 6 bases, the J end by 3 bases, with 19 bases between. Germline CDR1 and CDR2: SGHDT and YYEEEE. The CDR3 loop spans 16 amino acids. CDR3 amino acids: CASIRGFDTNYNEQFF. The CDR3 DNA reads TGTGCCAGCATCCGCGGTTTTGATACTAACTACAATGAGCAGTTCTTC. The full variable domain, its missing parts supplied by reference TRBV5-6 and TRBJ2-1, is DAGVTQSPTHLIKTRGQQVTLRCSPKSGHDTVSWYQQALGQGPQFIFQYYEEEERQRGNFPDRFSGHQFPNYSSELNVNALLLGDSALYLCASIRGFDTNYNEQFFGPGTRLTVL.

V usage is TRBV24-1 and J usage is TRBJ2-3; D unclear. With 3 bases removed from V and 0 bases from J, the gap between germline ends came to 12 bases. The CDR3 is 16 amino acids. The germline V gene has CDR1 KGHDR and CDR2 SFDVKD. The CDR3 spells CATSDPRLSSTDTQYF. The CDR3 DNA is TGTGCCACCAGTGATCCCAGGTTGTCAAGCACAGATACGCAGTATTTT.

J is TRBJ1-1 and V is TRBV15; 7 nucleotides match TRBD1. V shed 5 bases and J 0 bases; nucleotides not matched to a gene: 12. CDR1 is LNHNV and CDR2 is YYDKDF in the germline V gene (reference sequence). The CDR3 is 17 amino acids. CDR3 region: CATSSGQEPYMNTEAFF. The CDR3 nucleotides are TGTGCCACCAGCTCCGGACAGGAGCCCTATATGAACACTGAAGCTTTCTTT.

The gene calls are TRBV7-9 and TRBJ2-2; weak D call: TRBD2 (5 bases). In germline, CDR1 is SEHNR, CDR2 FQNEAQ (reference sequence). The CDR3 is 15 amino acids. Deletions cut 0 bases from V and 1 base from J, with 6 bases between. This CDR3 is CASSLAGRNTGELFF. CDR3 coding DNA: TGTGCCAGCAGCTTAGCGGGGAGGAACACCGGGGAGCTGTTTTTT.

The V call is TRBV19, the J call TRBJ1-1; 7 bases align to TRBD1. The ends lost 7 bases at V and 6 bases at J; junction bases unmatched: 8. The CDR3 is 13 amino acids. Germline CDR1 is LNHDA and CDR2 is SQIVND (reference sequence). The CDR3 sequence: CASTPQGVAEAFF. The CDR3 nucleotides are TGTGCCAGTACCCCGCAGGGGGTAGCTGAAGCTTTCTTT.

The chain employs TRBV27 and TRBJ2-1, with D perhaps TRBD2 (5 bases). Germline lookup yields CDR1 MNHEY and CDR2 SMNVEV (reference sequence). The V end lost 8 bases, the J end lost 7 bases, and 21 bases lay between the germline ends. The CDR3 length is 15 residues. Written as DNA, the CDR3 is TGTGCCAGCCAACCTCACGACGGGATCCCAAATGAGCAGTTCTTC. Its protein is CASQPHDGIPNEQFF.

This clone was found once. J is TRBJ1-2 and V is TRBV25-1; 7 positions match TRBD1. The trim removed 4 bases at V and 8 bases at J, leaving 7 bases unmatched. Germline V gene data show CDR1 as MGHDK and CDR2 as SYGVNS. CDR3 length: 13 amino acids. The CDR3 here is CASSAQTGTGYTF. The CDR3 region has the DNA TGTGCCAGCAGTGCACAGACAGGGACCGGCTACACCTTC.

This rearrangement joins TRBV6-5 to TRBJ2-7; 9 bases line up with TRBD2. Germline values: CDR1 MNHEY, CDR2 SVGAGI. Unmatched junction bases numbered 5, after V lost 0 bases and J lost 2 bases. This CDR3 is 16 amino acids long. CDR3: CASSYSERGAAYEQYF. CDR3 nucleotides: TGTGCCAGCAGTTACTCTGAGCGGGGGGCCGCCTACGAGCAGTACTTC.

This clone was picked up a small number of times. This chain connects TRBV12-3 or TRBV12-4 to TRBJ1-4, with a possible D match to TRBD1 (6 bases). The CDR3 totals 12 residues. V was trimmed by 4 bases and J by 8 bases, leaving 8 bases between them. The chain's CDR3 is CASSSQGEKLFF. CDR3 coding DNA: TGTGCCAGCAGTTCCCAGGGGGAAAAACTGTTTTTT.

On this clone itself: Other DNA variants within this sample encode the same CDR3. J is TRBJ1-5 and V is TRBV19; D gene uncertain. The CDR3 spans 13 residues. Germline CDR1 reads LNHDA; CDR2 reads SQIVND (reference sequence). Between the trimmed V and J ends, which lost 2 bases and 7 bases, there was a span of 9 bases. The CDR3, as DNA: TGTGCCAGTAGTATACGGGGAGAACAGCCCCAGCATTTT. Residues: CASSIRGEQPQHF.

The rearrangement joins TRBV19 to TRBJ2-5; 11 nucleotides match TRBD1. Trimming took 1 base from V and 1 from J; bases not matched to a gene: 2. The CDR3 covers 16 residues. CDR1 is LNHDA and CDR2 is SQIVND in the germline V gene (reference sequence). The CDR3 sequence: CASSIAGTGGQETQYF. CDR3 DNA: TGTGCCAGTAGTATAGCCGGGACAGGGGGCCAAGAGACCCAGTACTTC. Filled out from reference TRBV19 and TRBJ2-5, the complete variable domain reads DGGITQSPKYLFRKEGQNVTLSCEQNLNHDAMYWYRQDPGQGLRLIYYSQIVNDFQKGDIAEGYSVSREKKESFPLTVTSAQKNPTAFYLCASSIAGTGGQETQYFGPGTRLLVL.

The chain employs TRBV6-5 and TRBJ1-1; TRBD1 is a possible D gene (5 bases). Trimming removed 6 bases from V and 0 bases from J, with 14 bases in between. The CDR3 runs to 15 residues. Germline loops: CDR1 MNHEY, CDR2 SVGAGI. The CDR3: CASRGGRLLNTEAFF. As DNA, the CDR3 is TGTGCCAGCAGGGGGGGACGACTACTGAACACTGAAGCTTTCTTT.

The V and J genes are TRBV30 and TRBJ1-4; perhaps TRBD1 as D (5 bases). Germline V gene data show CDR1 as GTSNPN and CDR2 as SVGIG (reference sequence). V was clipped by 6 bases and J by 4 bases, with 15 bases between them. The CDR3 runs 14 residues. CDR3 sequence reads: CACGPQVYNEKLFF. Here the CDR3 DNA reads TGTGCCTGCGGCCCACAGGTCTATAATGAAAAACTGTTTTTT.

The chain's CDR3 is CASSIGGRDYGYTF. CDR3 DNA: TGTGCCAGTAGTATAGGCGGCAGAGACTATGGCTACACCTTC. The rearrangement joins TRBV19 to TRBJ1-2; D remains ambiguous. The germline V and J ends were trimmed by 1 base and 3 bases, with 9 bases remaining between them. There are 14 residues in the CDR3. Germline values: CDR1 LNHDA, CDR2 SQIVND (reference sequence). The variable domain in full, with the rest retrieved from reference TRBV19 and TRBJ1-2, is DGGITQSPKYLFRKEGQNVTLSCEQNLNHDAMYWYRQDPGQGLRLIYYSQIVNDFQKGDIAEGYSVSREKKESFPLTVTSAQKNPTAFYLCASSIGGRDYGYTFGSGTRLTVV.

The rearrangement joins TRBV30 to TRBJ2-1, with unresolved D. CDR3 size: 11 residues. V lost 2 bases and J 4 bases, leaving 3 bases between the germline ends. From germline, CDR1 is GTSNPN and CDR2 SVGIG (reference sequence). The CDR3 region has the DNA TGTGCCTGGAGTCAATACAATGAGCAGTTCTTC. It specifies CAWSQYNEQFF. The full variable domain, its missing parts supplied by reference TRBV30 and TRBJ2-1, is SQTIHQWPATLVQPVGSPLSLECTVEGTSNPNLYWYRQAAGRGLQLLFYSVGIGQISSEVPQNLSASRPQDRQFILSSKKLLLSDSGFYLCAWSQYNEQFFGPGTRLTVL.

This clone has a single count. The chain employs TRBV6-5 and TRBJ1-5; 7 bases are shared with TRBD1. V trimming: 5 bases; J trimming: 7 bases; junction bases outside the gene matches: 11. The CDR3 length is 15 residues. Looked up from germline, CDR1 is MNHEY and CDR2 is SVGAGI. The CDR3 DNA follows: TGTGCCAGCAGTATTGGCAGGGGGTTCGAGCAGCCCCAGCATTTT. Amino acids: CASSIGRGFEQPQHF.

The chain uses TRBV10-3 and TRBJ2-1, with a weak D call TRBD1 (6 bases). This CDR3 region has 14 residues. From germline, CDR1 is ENHRY and CDR2 SYGVKD. Trimming left V 7 bases short and J 0 bases short, with 10 bases between. The chain's CDR3 is CAIMEDSSYNEQFF. The DNA for the CDR3 is TGTGCCATCATGGAGGACAGCTCCTACAATGAGCAGTTCTTC.

The chain uses TRBV29-1 and TRBJ2-3; 13 nucleotides align to TRBD2. CDR3 length: 15 residues. Trimming took 3 bases from V and 6 from J; bases not matched to a gene: 6. Looked up from germline, CDR1 is SQVTM and CDR2 is ANQGSEA. CDR3: CSVDELAGGPDTQYF. The CDR3 DNA reads TGCAGCGTTGATGAACTAGCGGGGGGGCCGGATACGCAGTATTTT.

This clone was counted a few times. The chain employs TRBV19 and TRBJ2-7; tentatively, D is TRBD2 (5 bases). The length of the CDR3 is 15 residues. Trimming cost V 3 bases and J 1 base, with 13 bases left between them. Per germline, CDR1 LNHDA and CDR2 SQIVND (reference sequence). The CDR3 DNA sequence: TGTGCCAGTAGTATTGCGACTACTCCGTCCTACGAGCAGTACTTC. The encoded protein is CASSIATTPSYEQYF.

The V call is TRBV5-1, the J call TRBJ2-2; D ambiguous. Germline CDR1 reads SGHRS; CDR2 reads YFSETQ. This CDR3 has 15 amino acids. The V end was cut by 5 bases, the J end by 2 bases, with 13 bases between. The CDR3 DNA reads TGCGCCAGCAGATTAGAATGGGCTAACACCGGGGAGCTGTTTTTT. Translated, it gives CASRLEWANTGELFF. Using reference TRBV5-1 and TRBJ2-2 for the parts outside the CDR3, the full variable domain is KAGVTQTPRYLIKTRGQQVTLSCSPISGHRSVSWYQQTPGQGLQFLFEYFSETQRNKGNFPGRFSGRQFSNSRSEMNVSTLELGDSALYLCASRLEWANTGELFFGEGSRLTVL.

J is TRBJ2-7 and V is TRBV5-1; 10 nucleotides line up with TRBD2. The germline V gene encodes CDR1 SGHRS and CDR2 YFSETQ. This CDR3 is 15 amino acids long. Trimming took 4 bases from V and 6 from J; bases not matched to a gene: 10. The CDR3 spells CASSRETSGVSEQYF. For the CDR3, the DNA is TGCGCCAGCAGCAGGGAAACTAGCGGGGTTTCCGAGCAGTACTTC. Variable domain in full (rest from reference TRBV5-1 and TRBJ2-7): KAGVTQTPRYLIKTRGQQVTLSCSPISGHRSVSWYQQTPGQGLQFLFEYFSETQRNKGNFPGRFSGRQFSNSRSEMNVSTLELGDSALYLCASSRETSGVSEQYFGPGTRLTVT.

The chain employs TRBV4-1 and TRBJ1-6; 7 bases match TRBD1. The V gene's germline CDR1 is MGHRA and CDR2 YSYEKL. CDR3 length: 15 amino acids. After removal of 1 base from V and 7 bases from J, the junction contained 4 bases not matched to a gene. The CDR3 DNA reads TGCGCCAGCAGCCAAGCCGACAGGGCGAATTCACCCCTCCACTTT. It specifies CASSQADRANSPLHF.

CDR3 in amino acids: CSVEGGQESYEQYF. DNA for the CDR3: TGCAGCGTTGAAGGTGGACAGGAATCCTACGAGCAGTACTTC. This chain links TRBV29-1 with TRBJ2-7; 7 bases are a match to TRBD1. V shed 1 base and J 1 base; nucleotides not matched to a gene: 4. The CDR3 extends over 14 amino acids. Germline CDR1 SQVTM, CDR2 ANQGSEA.